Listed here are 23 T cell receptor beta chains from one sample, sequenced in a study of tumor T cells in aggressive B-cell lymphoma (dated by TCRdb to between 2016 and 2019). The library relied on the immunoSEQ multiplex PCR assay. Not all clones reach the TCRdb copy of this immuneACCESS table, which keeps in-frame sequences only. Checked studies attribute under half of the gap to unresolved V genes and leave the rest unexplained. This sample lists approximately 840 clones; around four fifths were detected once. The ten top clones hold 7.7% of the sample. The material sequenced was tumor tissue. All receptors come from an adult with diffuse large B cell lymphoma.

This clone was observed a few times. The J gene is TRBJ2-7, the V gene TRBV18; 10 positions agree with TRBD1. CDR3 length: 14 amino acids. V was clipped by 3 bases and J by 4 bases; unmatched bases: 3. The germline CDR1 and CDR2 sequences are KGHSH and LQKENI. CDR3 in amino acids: CASSPRDRGYEQYF. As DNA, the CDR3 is TGTGCCAGCTCACCGAGGGACAGGGGATACGAGCAGTACTTC.

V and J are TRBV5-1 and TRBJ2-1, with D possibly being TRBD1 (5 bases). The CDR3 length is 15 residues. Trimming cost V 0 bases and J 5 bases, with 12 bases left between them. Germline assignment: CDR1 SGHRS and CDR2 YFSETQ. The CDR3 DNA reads TGCGCCAGCAGCTTGGTGCCCAGGGCGGACAATGAGCAGTTCTTC. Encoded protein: CASSLVPRADNEQFF.

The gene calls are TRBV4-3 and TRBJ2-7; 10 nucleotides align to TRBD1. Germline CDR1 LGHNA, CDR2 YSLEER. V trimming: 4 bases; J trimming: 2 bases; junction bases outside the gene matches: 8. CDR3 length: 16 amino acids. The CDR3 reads CASSLSLGTGAYEQYF. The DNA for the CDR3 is TGCGCCAGCAGCCTCAGTCTCGGGACAGGGGCCTACGAGCAGTACTTC.

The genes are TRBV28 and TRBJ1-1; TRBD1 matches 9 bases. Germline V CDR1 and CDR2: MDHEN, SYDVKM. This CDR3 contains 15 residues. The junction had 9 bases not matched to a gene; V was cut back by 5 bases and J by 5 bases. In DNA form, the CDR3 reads TGTGCCAGCAGTGTTTTCCGGGACAGGGTGACTGAAGCTTTCTTT. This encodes CASSVFRDRVTEAFF.

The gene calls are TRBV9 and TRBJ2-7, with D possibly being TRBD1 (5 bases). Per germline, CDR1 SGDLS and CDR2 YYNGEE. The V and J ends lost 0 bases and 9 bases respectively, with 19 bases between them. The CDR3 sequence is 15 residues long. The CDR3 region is CASSVDVQGGGGQYF. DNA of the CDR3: TGTGCCAGCAGCGTAGATGTCCAGGGCGGTGGCGGGCAGTACTTC.

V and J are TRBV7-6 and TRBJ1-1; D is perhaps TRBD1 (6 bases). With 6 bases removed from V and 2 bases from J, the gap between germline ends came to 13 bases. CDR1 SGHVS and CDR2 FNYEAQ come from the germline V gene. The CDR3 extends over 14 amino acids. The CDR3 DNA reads TGTGCCAGCAGACGCTCTGGGGGCAACACTGAAGCTTTCTTT. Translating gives CASRRSGGNTEAFF.

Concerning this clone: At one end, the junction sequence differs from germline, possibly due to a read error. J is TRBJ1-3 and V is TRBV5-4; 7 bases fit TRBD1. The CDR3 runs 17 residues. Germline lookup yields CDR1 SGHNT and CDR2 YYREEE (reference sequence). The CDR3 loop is CASSTWTGKSSGNTIYF. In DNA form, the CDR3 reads TGTGCCAGCAGCACCTGGACAGGAAAAAGCTCTGGAAACACCATTTATTTT.

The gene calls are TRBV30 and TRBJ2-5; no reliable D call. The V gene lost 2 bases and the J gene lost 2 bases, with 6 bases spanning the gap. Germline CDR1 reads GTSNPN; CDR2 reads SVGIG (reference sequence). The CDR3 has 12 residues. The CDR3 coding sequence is TGTGCCTGGAGTCCCCATCAAGAGACCCAGTACTTC. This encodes CAWSPHQETQYF.

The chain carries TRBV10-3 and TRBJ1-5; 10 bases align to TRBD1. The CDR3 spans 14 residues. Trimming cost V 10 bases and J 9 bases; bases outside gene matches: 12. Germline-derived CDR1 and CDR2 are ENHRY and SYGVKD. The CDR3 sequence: CATRGGQGQWPQHF. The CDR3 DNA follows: TGTGCCACTCGGGGGGGACAGGGGCAGTGGCCCCAGCATTTT.

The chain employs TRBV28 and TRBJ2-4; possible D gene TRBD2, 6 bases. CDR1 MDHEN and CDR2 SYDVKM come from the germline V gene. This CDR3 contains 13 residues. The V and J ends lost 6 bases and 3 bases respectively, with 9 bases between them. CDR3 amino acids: CASREGGKNIQYF. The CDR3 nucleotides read TGTGCCAGCAGGGAGGGAGGCAAAAACATTCAGTACTTC.

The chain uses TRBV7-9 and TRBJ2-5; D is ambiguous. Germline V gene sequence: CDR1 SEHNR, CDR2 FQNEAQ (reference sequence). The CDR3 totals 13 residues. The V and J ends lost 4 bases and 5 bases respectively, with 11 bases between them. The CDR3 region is CASSYLVEETQYF. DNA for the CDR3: TGTGCCAGCAGCTATCTAGTTGAGGAGACCCAGTACTTC.

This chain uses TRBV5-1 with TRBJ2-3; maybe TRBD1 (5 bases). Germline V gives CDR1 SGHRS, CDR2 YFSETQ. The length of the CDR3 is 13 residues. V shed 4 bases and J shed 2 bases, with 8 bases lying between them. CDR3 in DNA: TGCGCCAGCAGCCAGGGCCACACAGATACGCAGTATTTT. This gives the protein CASSQGHTDTQYF.

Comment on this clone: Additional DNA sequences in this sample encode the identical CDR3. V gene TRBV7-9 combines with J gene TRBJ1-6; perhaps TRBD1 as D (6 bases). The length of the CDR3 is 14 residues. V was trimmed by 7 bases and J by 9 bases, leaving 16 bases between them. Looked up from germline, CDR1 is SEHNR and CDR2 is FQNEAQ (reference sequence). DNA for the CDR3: TGTGCCAGCATCCGGGGGGCAGGGGTTTCACCCCTCCACTTT. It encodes CASIRGAGVSPLHF.

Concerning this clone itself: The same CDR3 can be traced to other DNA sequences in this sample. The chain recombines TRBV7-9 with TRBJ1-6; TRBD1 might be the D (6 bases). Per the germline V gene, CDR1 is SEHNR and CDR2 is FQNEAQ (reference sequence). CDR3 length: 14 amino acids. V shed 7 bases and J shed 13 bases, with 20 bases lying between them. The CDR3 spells CASIRGAGVSPLHF. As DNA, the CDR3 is TGTGCCAGCATCCGGGGGGCAGGGGTTTCCCCCCTCCACTTT. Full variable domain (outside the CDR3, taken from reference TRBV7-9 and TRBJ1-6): DTGVSQNPRHKITKRGQNVTFRCDPISEHNRLYWYRQTLGQGPEFLTYFQNEAQLEKSRLLSDRFSAERPKGSFSTLEIQRTEQGDSAMYLCASIRGAGVSPLHFGNGTRLTVT.

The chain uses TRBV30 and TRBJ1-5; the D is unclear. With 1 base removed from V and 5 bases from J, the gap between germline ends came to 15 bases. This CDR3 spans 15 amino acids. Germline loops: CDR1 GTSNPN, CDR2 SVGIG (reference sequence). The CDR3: CAWSDGGRTDQPQHF. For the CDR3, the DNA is TGTGCCTGGAGTGACGGAGGGAGGACGGATCAGCCCCAGCATTTT.

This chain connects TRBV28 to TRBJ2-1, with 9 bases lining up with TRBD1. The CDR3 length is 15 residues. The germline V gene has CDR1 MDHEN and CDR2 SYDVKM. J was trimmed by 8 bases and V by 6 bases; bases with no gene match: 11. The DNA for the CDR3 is TGTGCCAGCAGACCCCCGGGACAGGGATATCATGAGCAGTTCTTC. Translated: CASRPPGQGYHEQFF.

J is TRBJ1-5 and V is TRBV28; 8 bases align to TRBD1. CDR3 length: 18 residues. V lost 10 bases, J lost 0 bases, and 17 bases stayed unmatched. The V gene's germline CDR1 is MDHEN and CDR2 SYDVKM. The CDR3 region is CATLTGAMGAYSNQPQHF. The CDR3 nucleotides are TGTGCCACCCTGACAGGGGCAATGGGGGCATATAGCAATCAGCCCCAGCATTTT.

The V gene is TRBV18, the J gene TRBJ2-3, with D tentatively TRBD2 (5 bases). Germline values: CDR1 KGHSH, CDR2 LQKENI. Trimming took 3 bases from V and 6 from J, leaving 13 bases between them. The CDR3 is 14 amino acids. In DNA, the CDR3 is TGTGCCAGCTCACCGCTAGCCGGGTTGGATACGCAGTATTTT. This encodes CASSPLAGLDTQYF.

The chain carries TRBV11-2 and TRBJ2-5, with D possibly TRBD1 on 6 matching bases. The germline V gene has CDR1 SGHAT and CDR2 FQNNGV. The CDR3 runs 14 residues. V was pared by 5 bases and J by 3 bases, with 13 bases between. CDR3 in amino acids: CASSQPGQKETQYF. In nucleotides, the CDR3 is TGTGCCAGCAGCCAACCTGGACAGAAAGAGACCCAGTACTTC.

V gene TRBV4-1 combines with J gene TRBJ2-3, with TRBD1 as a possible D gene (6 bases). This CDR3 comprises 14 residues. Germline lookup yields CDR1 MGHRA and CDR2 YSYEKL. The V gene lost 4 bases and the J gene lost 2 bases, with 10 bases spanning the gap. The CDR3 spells CASSPAGATDTQYF. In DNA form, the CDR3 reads TGCGCCAGCAGCCCCGCAGGGGCCACAGATACGCAGTATTTT.

DNA for the CDR3: TGTGCCAGCGCGGTCCGAGATGGCTACACCTTC. Protein: CASAVRDGYTF. The rearrangement uses TRBV10-3 and TRBJ1-2; no clear D. Germline V gene sequence: CDR1 ENHRY, CDR2 SYGVKD. The ends were cut back, 10 bases at V and 6 bases at J, with 12 bases in the middle. The CDR3 contains 11 residues.

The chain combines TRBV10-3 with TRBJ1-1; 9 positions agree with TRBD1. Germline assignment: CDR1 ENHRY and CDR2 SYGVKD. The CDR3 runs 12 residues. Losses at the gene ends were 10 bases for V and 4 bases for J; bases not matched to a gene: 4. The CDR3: CASRQGGTEAFF. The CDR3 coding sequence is TGTGCCAGTAGACAGGGGGGCACTGAAGCTTTCTTT.

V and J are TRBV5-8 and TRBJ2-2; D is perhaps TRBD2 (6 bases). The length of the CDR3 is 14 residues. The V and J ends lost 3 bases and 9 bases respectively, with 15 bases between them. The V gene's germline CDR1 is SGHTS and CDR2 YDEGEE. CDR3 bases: TGTGCCAGCAGCTCCCTACCTAGCGTAAGGGAGCTGTTTTTT. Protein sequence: CASSSLPSVRELFF. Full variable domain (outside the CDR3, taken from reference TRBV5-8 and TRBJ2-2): EAGVTQSPTHLIKTRGQQATLRCSPISGHTSVYWYQQALGLGLQFLLWYDEGEERNRGNFPPRFSGRQFPNYSSELNVNALELEDSALYLCASSSLPSVRELFFGEGSRLTVL.